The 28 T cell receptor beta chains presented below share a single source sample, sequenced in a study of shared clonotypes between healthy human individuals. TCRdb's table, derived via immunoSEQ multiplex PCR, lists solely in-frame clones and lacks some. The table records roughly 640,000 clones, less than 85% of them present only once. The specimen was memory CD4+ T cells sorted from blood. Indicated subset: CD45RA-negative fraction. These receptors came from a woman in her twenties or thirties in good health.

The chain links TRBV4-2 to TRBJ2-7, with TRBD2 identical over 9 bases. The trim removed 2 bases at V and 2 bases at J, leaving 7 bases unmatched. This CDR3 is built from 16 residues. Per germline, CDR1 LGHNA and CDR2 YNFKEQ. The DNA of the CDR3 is TGTGCCAGCAGCCAACTTAGCGGGAGTGCTGCCTACGAGCAGTACTTC. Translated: CASSQLSGSAAYEQYF.

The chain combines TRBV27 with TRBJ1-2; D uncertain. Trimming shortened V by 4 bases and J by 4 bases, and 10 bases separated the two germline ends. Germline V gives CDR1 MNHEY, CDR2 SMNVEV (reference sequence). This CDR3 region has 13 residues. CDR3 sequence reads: CASSSPPLYGYTF. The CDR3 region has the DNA TGTGCCAGCAGTTCTCCCCCCCTCTATGGCTACACCTTC.

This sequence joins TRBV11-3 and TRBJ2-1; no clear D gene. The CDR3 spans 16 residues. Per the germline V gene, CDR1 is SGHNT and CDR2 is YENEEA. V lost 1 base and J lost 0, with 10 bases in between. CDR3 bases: TGTGCCAGCAGCTTAGGTGAGTCTAGCTCCTACAATGAGCAGTTCTTC. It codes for CASSLGESSSYNEQFF.

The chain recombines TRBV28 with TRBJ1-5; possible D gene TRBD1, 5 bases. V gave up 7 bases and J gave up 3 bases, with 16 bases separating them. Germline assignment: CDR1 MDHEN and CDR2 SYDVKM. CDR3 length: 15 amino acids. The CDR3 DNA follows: TGTGCCAGCACCCTTGGGGGTGGGTTCAATCAGCCCCAGCATTTT. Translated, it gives CASTLGGGFNQPQHF.

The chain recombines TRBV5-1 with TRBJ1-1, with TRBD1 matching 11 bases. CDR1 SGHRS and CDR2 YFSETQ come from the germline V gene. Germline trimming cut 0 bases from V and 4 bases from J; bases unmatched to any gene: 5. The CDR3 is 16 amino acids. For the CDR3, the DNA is TGCGCCAGCAGCTTGGGGACAGGGGGCAGTGGCACTGAAGCTTTCTTT. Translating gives CASSLGTGGSGTEAFF. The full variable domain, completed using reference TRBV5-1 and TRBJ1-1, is KAGVTQTPRYLIKTRGQQVTLSCSPISGHRSVSWYQQTPGQGLQFLFEYFSETQRNKGNFPGRFSGRQFSNSRSEMNVSTLELGDSALYLCASSLGTGGSGTEAFFGQGTRLTVV.

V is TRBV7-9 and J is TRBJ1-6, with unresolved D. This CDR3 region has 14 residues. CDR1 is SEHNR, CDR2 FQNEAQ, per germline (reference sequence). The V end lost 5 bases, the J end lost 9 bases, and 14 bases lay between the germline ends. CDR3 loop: CASSPGSGGSPLHF. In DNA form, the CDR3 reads TGTGCCAGCAGCCCAGGATCAGGTGGTTCACCCCTCCACTTT.

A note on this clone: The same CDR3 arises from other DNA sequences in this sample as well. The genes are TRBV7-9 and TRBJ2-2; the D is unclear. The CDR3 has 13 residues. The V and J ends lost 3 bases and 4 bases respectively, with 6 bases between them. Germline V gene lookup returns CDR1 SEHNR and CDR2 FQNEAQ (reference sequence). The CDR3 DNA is TGTGCCAGCAGCTTGGGTGGCACCGGGGAGCTGTTTTTT. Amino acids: CASSLGGTGELFF.

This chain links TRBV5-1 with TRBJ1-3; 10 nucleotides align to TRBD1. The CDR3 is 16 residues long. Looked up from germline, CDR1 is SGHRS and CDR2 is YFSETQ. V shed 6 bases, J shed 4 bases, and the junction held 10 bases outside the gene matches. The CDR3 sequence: CASTPIGTGDGNTIYF. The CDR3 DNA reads TGCGCCAGCACCCCGATCGGGACAGGGGACGGAAACACCATATATTTT.

CDR3 residues: CASSLTGLTNYGYTF. The CDR3 DNA reads as TGCGCCAGCAGTTTAACGGGGCTGACTAACTATGGCTACACCTTC. This sequence joins TRBV4-1 and TRBJ1-2; perhaps TRBD1 as D (5 bases). The germline gives CDR1 MGHRA, CDR2 YSYEKL. Trimming removed 6 bases at V and 0 bases at J, with 14 bases between. The CDR3 covers 15 residues.

The chain's CDR3 is CASSPSGSRYEQYF. The CDR3 DNA reads TGTGCCAGTAGCCCTAGCGGGAGTAGGTACGAGCAGTACTTC. The gene calls are TRBV19 and TRBJ2-7, with 10 bases fitting TRBD2. The V gene end was trimmed by 6 bases and the J gene end by 4 bases; junction bases not matched to a gene: 6. Germline CDR1 and CDR2: LNHDA and SQIVND (reference sequence). The CDR3 is 14 residues long.

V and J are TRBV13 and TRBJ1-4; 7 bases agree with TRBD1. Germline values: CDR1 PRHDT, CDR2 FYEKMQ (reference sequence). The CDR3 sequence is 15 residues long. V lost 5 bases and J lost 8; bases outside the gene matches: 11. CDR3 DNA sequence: TGTGCCAGCAGCCAGCGCGACCAGGGGGGGGAAAAACTGTTTTTT. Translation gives CASSQRDQGGEKLFF.

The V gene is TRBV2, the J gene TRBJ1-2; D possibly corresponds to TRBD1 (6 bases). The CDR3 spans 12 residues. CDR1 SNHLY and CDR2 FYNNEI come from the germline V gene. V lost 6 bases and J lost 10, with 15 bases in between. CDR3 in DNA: TGTGCCAGCAGGGGACAAGAGGTTGACTACACCTTC. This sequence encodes CASRGQEVDYTF.

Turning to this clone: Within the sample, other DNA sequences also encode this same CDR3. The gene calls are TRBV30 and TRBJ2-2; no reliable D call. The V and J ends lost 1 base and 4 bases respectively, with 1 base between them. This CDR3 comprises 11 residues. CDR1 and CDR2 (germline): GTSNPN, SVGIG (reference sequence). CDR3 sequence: CAWSATGELFF. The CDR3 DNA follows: TGTGCCTGGAGTGCCACCGGGGAGCTGTTTTTT.

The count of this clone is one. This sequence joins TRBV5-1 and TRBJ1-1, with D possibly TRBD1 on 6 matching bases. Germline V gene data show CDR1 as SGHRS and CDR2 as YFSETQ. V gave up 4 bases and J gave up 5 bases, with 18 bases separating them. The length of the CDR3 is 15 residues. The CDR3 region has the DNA TGCGCCAGCAGCCCCGGGGGCAGGGTGGGGACTGAAGCTTTCTTT. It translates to CASSPGGRVGTEAFF.

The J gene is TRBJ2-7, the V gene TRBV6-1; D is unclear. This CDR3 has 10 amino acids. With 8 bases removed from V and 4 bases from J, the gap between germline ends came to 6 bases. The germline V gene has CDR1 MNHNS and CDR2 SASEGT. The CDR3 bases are TGTGCCAGCTATGGGTACGAGCAGTACTTC. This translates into CASYGYEQYF.

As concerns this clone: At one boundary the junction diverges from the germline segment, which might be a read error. CDR3 coding DNA: TGTGCCAGCAGGTTAGGACAGGAGCAGTACTTC. This translates into CASRLGQEQYF. This rearrangement joins TRBV7-9 to TRBJ2-7; D may be TRBD1 (6 bases). The germline V gene has CDR1 SEHNR and CDR2 FQNEAQ (reference sequence). The CDR3 consists of 11 residues.

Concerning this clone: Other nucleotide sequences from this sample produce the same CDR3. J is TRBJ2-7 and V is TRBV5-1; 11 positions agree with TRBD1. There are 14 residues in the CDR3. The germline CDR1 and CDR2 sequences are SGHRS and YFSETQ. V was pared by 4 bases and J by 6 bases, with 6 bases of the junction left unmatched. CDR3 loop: CASSAGTGGLEQYF. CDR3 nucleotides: TGCGCCAGCAGCGCCGGGACAGGGGGTCTCGAGCAGTACTTC.

CDR3 DNA sequence: TGTGCCAGCAGTTCCGGACAGTCCTACGAGCAGTACTTC. Its translation is CASSSGQSYEQYF. This sequence joins TRBV28 and TRBJ2-7; weak D call: TRBD1 (6 bases). Germline V gene lookup returns CDR1 MDHEN and CDR2 SYDVKM. V gave up 4 bases and J gave up 1 base, with 8 bases separating them. CDR3 length: 13 amino acids.

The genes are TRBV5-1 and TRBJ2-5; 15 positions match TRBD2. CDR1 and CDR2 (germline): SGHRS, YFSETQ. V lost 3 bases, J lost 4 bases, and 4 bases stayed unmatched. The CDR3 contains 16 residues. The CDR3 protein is CASSSGLAGGGETQYF. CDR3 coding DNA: TGCGCCAGCAGCTCGGGACTAGCGGGAGGAGGAGAGACCCAGTACTTC.

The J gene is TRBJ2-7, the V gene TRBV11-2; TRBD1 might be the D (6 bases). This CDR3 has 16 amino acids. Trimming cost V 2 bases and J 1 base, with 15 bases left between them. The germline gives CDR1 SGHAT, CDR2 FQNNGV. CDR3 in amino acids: CASSLKVWGLSYEQYF. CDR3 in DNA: TGTGCCAGCAGCTTAAAGGTTTGGGGGCTATCCTACGAGCAGTACTTC.

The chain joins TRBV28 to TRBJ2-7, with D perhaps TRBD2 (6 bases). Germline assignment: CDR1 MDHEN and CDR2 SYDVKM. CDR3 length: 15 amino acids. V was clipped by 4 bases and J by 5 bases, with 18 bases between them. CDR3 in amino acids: CASSSPASVVDEQYF. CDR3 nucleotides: TGTGCCAGCAGTTCCCCCGCTAGCGTTGTGGACGAGCAGTACTTC.

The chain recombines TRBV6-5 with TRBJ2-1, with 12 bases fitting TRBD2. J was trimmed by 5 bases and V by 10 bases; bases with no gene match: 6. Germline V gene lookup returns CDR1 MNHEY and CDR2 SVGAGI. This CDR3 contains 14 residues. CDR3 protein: CAIKRTSGNNEQFF. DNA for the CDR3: TGTGCCATCAAGCGGACTAGCGGGAACAATGAGCAGTTCTTC.

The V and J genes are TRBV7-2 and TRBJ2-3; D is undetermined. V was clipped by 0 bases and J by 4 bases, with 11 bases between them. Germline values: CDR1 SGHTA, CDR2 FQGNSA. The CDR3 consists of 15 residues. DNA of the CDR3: TGTGCCAGCAGCTTAGCCCCCTTCAATTCAGATACGCAGTATTTT. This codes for CASSLAPFNSDTQYF.

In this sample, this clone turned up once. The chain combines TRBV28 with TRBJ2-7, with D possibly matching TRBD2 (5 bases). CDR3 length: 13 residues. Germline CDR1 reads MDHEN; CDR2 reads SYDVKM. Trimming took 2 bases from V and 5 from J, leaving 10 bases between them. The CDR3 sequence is CASSLGGSDEQYF. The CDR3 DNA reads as TGTGCCAGCAGTTTAGGTGGGAGTGACGAGCAGTACTTC.

The CDR3 nucleotides are TGTGCCAGTAGTAGGGGCGGCTACACCTTC. Translating it yields CASSRGGYTF. The rearrangement joins TRBV19 to TRBJ1-2; D possibly corresponds to TRBD1 (5 bases). Germline-derived CDR1 and CDR2 are LNHDA and SQIVND (reference sequence). Trimming removed 4 bases at V and 8 bases at J, with 5 bases between. The length of the CDR3 is 10 residues. The entire variable domain, with the rest obtained from reference TRBV19 and TRBJ1-2, is as follows: DGGITQSPKYLFRKEGQNVTLSCEQNLNHDAMYWYRQDPGQGLRLIYYSQIVNDFQKGDIAEGYSVSREKKESFPLTVTSAQKNPTAFYLCASSRGGYTFGSGTRLTVV.

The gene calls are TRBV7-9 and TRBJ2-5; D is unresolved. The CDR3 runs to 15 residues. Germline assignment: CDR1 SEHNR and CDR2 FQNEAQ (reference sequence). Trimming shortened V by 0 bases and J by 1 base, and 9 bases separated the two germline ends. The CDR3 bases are TGTGCCAGCAGCTTAGCGGGTTGGCCCCAAGAGACCCAGTACTTC. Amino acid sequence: CASSLAGWPQETQYF.

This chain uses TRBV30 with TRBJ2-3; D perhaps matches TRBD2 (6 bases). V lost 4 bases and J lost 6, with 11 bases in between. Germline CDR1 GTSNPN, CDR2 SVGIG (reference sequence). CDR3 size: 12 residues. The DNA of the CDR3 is TGTGCCTGGAAAGGGGAGGTCGATACGCAGTATTTT. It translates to CAWKGEVDTQYF.

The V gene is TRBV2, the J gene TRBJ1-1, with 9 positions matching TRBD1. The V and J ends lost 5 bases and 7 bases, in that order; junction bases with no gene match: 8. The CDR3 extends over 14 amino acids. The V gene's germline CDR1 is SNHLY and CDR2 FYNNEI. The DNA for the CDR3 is TGTGCCAGCAGTCCACAGGGGGCGCGGGTTGAAGCTTTCTTT. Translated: CASSPQGARVEAFF.